The clone carrying this T cell receptor beta chain has a handful of counts. Original methodology: Amplification of reference gene primers was used by the study to estimate nucleated cell counts. This table comes from immunoSEQ multiplex PCR, and its TCRdb copy is limited to in-frame clones, with some not included. V, J and clone size reflect that table, while D and trimming were determined from the DNA. The sample includes 200,000 to 300,000 clones, around four fifths of them seen just once. The V end lost 6 bases, the J end lost 0 bases, and 9 bases lay between the germline ends. Looked up from germline, CDR1 is MGHDK and CDR2 is SYGVNS. This CDR3 has 14 amino acids. This sample is drawn from a study of blood T cell repertoires in COVID-19. Study in general: The United States, Italy and Spain were the sources of the acute and convalescent COVID-19 samples. From T cells, B-cell-depleted T cells, or PBMCs came the material, which was cDNA or gDNA.

This sequence was found in a woman in her sixties with active or convalescent COVID-19. The chain has TRBV25-1 and TRBJ2-1, with D perhaps TRBD1 (6 bases). Sample: peripheral blood. DNA of the CDR3: TGTGCCAGCAGAAGGACAGACTCCTACAATGAGCAGTTCTTC. Its protein product is CASRRTDSYNEQFF.